The rows below give T cell receptor beta chains drawn from one sample of a study of Ad26.COV2.S vaccination and SARS-CoV-2 variants. The method was immunoSEQ multiplex PCR; TCRdb's version includes in-frame clones alone and lacks a portion of them. The sample carries 350,000 to 450,000 clones, roughly 90% recorded once. Sequencing was performed on peripheral blood, taken in a trial of Ad26.COV2.S vaccine versus placebo. The receptors stem from a person aged 18-65 years who received the Ad26.COV2.S COVID-19 vaccine or a placebo. Each CDR3 is given with its conserved first and last residue. D genes are given only for firm matches. Size is omitted from some rows. Given values are once, few, many or a class for expanded clones.

v_call	d_call	clone_size	j_call	cdr3_nt	cdr3_aa
TRBV4-1	-	once	TRBJ2-5	TGCGCCAGCAGCCAAGATCGGGGGGCTGGGGAGACCCAGTACTTC	CASSQDRGAGETQYF
TRBV27	-	-	TRBJ2-3	TGTGCCAGCAGTTTTGTGGCCTCTAGCACAGATACGCAGTATTTT	CASSFVASSTDTQYF
TRBV6-5	-	-	TRBJ1-1	TGTGCCAGCAGTTACTCGAACGGGGTAGCGGGTGAAGCTTTCTTT	CASSYSNGVAGEAFF
TRBV11-2	-	-	TRBJ2-5	TGTGCCAGCAGCTTAGGCAGGGCACTTAGTCTCCAAGAGACCCAGTACTTC	CASSLGRALSLQETQYF
TRBV13	TRBD1	-	TRBJ2-5	TGTGCCAGCAGCCCCAGACAGGGGCCTCCGACCCAGTACTTC	CASSPRQGPPTQYF
TRBV7-2	-	-	TRBJ2-7	TGTGCCAGCAGCTCGGTCGGGGGTATAGCCTACGAGCAGTACTTC	CASSSVGGIAYEQYF
TRBV2	-	-	TRBJ1-4	TGTGCCAGCAGTGAAGGGGAGGGGACCATTCTAACTAATGAAAAACTGTTTTTT	CASSEGEGTILTNEKLFF
TRBV9	-	-	TRBJ1-6	TGTGCCAGCAGCGAGGGGCGGATTAATTCACCCCTCCACTTT	CASSEGRINSPLHF
TRBV30	TRBD1	-	TRBJ2-7	TGTGCCTGGACGGGACAGGGCCTTAACGAGCAGTACTTC	CAWTGQGLNEQYF
TRBV6-5	-	-	TRBJ1-1	TGTGCCAGCAGTTACAAGGGGAGTGGGGCCGACACTGAAGCTTTCTTT	CASSYKGSGADTEAFF
TRBV4-1	TRBD1	-	TRBJ1-1	TGCGCCAGCAGCCATATACCGGGACAGGGGATTCCTGAAGCTTTCTTT	CASSHIPGQGIPEAFF
TRBV29-1	-	-	TRBJ2-1	TGCAGCGTTGAAGGGGTAGGAGGGAATGAGCAGTTCTTC	CSVEGVGGNEQFF
TRBV4-1	TRBD1	once	TRBJ2-5	TGCGCCAGCAGCCACGGCGACAGGGCCCAAGAGACCCAGTACTTC	CASSHGDRAQETQYF
TRBV19	-	-	TRBJ1-2	TGTGCCACCAGACGCGAGGATTATAACTATGGCTACACCTTC	CATRREDYNYGYTF
TRBV18	TRBD2	-	TRBJ2-1	TGTGCCAGCTCACCACCGGGACTAGCGGGGGGGCAGTACAATGAGCAGTTCTTC	CASSPPGLAGGQYNEQFF
TRBV18	-	once	TRBJ2-1	TGTGCCAGCTCACCACCGGATGACAGCTACAATGAGCAGTTCTTC	CASSPPDDSYNEQFF
TRBV9	TRBD2	-	TRBJ2-3	TGTGCCAGCAGCACAACTCACTTTAGCGGGGGGCCGACCATCTCAGATACGCAGTATTTT	CASSTTHFSGGPTISDTQYF
TRBV30	-	few	TRBJ2-7	TGTGCCTGCGGGGACCCCCCGTCCTACGAGCAGTACTTC	CACGDPPSYEQYF
TRBV3-1/TRBV3-2	-	-	TRBJ1-1	TGTGCCAGCAGCACGGGGGGGTCCACTGAAGCTTTCTTT	CASSTGGSTEAFF
TRBV4-3	-	-	TRBJ2-7	TGCGCCAGCAGCCAAGATCATCCGGGTCCCTACGAGCAGTACTTC	CASSQDHPGPYEQYF
TRBV27	TRBD2	-	TRBJ2-5	TGTGCCAGCAGAGATTTAGCGGGGTTGTACCAAGAGACCCAGTACTTC	CASRDLAGLYQETQYF
TRBV4-1	-	-	TRBJ2-4	TGCGCCAGCAGCCAGGGGTGGGGTGGGGGCGAGACCAAAAACATTCAGTACTTC	CASSQGWGGGETKNIQYF
TRBV18	-	-	TRBJ2-7	TGTGCCAGCTCACCACTCCGACCTATTGGGACACCCTACGAGCAGTACTTC	CASSPLRPIGTPYEQYF
TRBV9	-	-	TRBJ1-6	TGTGCCAGCAGCGTAGGGGAGGGGCTCTGGTATAATTCACCCCTCCACTTT	CASSVGEGLWYNSPLHF
TRBV15	TRBD1	-	TRBJ2-6	TGTGCCACCAGCAGCCGGGACAGGGGGCTTGGGGCCAACGTCCTGACTTTC	CATSSRDRGLGANVLTF
TRBV20-1	-	-	TRBJ2-7	TGCAGTGCTCGGACTGGATACGAGCAGTACTTC	CSARTGYEQYF
TRBV11-3	-	-	TRBJ2-1	TGTGCCAGCAGCTTAGATCCTAGGGAGCAGTTCTTC	CASSLDPREQFF
TRBV4-3	-	-	TRBJ1-2	TGCGCCAGCAGCCAAGATGAGGGTAGCTATGGCTACACCTTC	CASSQDEGSYGYTF
TRBV9	TRBD1	-	TRBJ1-3	TGTGCCAGCAGCGCCCATCAGGGGGCTAGTGGAAACACCATATATTTT	CASSAHQGASGNTIYF
TRBV29-1	-	-	TRBJ2-1	TGCAGCGGGCGGTGGACCCTCGAATACTACCACAATGAGCAGTTCTTC	CSGRWTLEYYHNEQFF
TRBV27	TRBD2	once	TRBJ2-3	TGTGCCAGCAGCGACGGACTAGCGGGGCTCCATACGCAGTATTTT	CASSDGLAGLHTQYF
TRBV6-2/TRBV6-3	-	-	TRBJ1-1	TGTGCCAGCAGTTTGCTCGGGGGCAAGGGCACTGAAGCTTTCTTT	CASSLLGGKGTEAFF
TRBV5-5	TRBD1	-	TRBJ2-7	TGTGCCAGCAGCGGGACAGGGGAGAACCACGAGCAGTACTTC	CASSGTGENHEQYF
TRBV28	-	-	TRBJ1-2	TGTGCCAGCAGTCCGGGACGGCGGGGGGCTAACTATGGCTACACCTTC	CASSPGRRGANYGYTF
TRBV4-3	-	-	TRBJ2-3	TGCGCCAGCAGCCAAGGGGTTGTGGGGGCCACAGATACGCAGTATTTT	CASSQGVVGATDTQYF
TRBV4-3	TRBD1	-	TRBJ2-1	TGCGCCAGCAGCCACCCCCGGGACAGACCAGCGAATGAGCAGTTCTTC	CASSHPRDRPANEQFF
TRBV5-1	-	-	TRBJ2-1	TGCGCCAGCAGCTTGGGCGGCCAGGGAGGTAACAATGAGCAGTTCTTC	CASSLGGQGGNNEQFF
TRBV11-2	TRBD1	-	TRBJ1-1	TGTGCCAGCAGCGACCCCGACAGGGGTACTGAAGCTTTCTTT	CASSDPDRGTEAFF
TRBV2	TRBD2	-	TRBJ2-1	TGTGCCAGCAGGGCAGGCGGGGGTGCCTACAATGAGCAGTTCTTC	CASRAGGGAYNEQFF
TRBV20-1	-	-	TRBJ2-1	TGCAGTGCTAGTCGCTCGAGAGATGAGCAGTTCTTC	CSASRSRDEQFF
TRBV4-1	-	-	TRBJ1-2	TGCGCCAGCAGCCAAGACGGGAGGGGGTATGGCTACACCTTC	CASSQDGRGYGYTF
TRBV6-5	-	-	TRBJ1-4	TGTGCCAGCAGCCTCGACAGGACTGAAAAACTGTTTTTT	CASSLDRTEKLFF
TRBV3-1/TRBV3-2	-	-	TRBJ1-1	TGTGCCAGCAGCCCCTGGCGGCAGAACACTGAAGCTTTCTTT	CASSPWRQNTEAFF
TRBV12-5	TRBD1	-	TRBJ1-2	TGTGCTAGTGGTCCTGGACAGGGGTCCGCTTCATCCTATGGCTACACCTTC	CASGPGQGSASSYGYTF
TRBV27	TRBD1	-	TRBJ1-6	TGTGCCAGCGGGCCGGACAGGGTGAGTTATAATTCACCCCTCCACTTT	CASGPDRVSYNSPLHF
TRBV19	-	-	TRBJ2-7	TGTGCCAGTAGCGGAACGGCCTACGAGCAGTACTTC	CASSGTAYEQYF
TRBV7-9	-	-	TRBJ1-5	TGTGCCAGCAGCTTAGAAGGGAGCCAGCCCCAGCATTTT	CASSLEGSQPQHF
TRBV10-1	-	-	TRBJ1-1	TGCGCCAGCAGTGAGTCTGCGGGCACTGAAGCTTTCTTT	CASSESAGTEAFF
TRBV15	-	-	TRBJ2-5	TGTACCACCAGCAGCCCGGTCGAGATAACCCAAGAGACCCAGTACTTC	CTTSSPVEITQETQYF
TRBV23-1	-	-	TRBJ2-1	TGCGCCAGCAGTCGAAACGAGCAGTTCTTC	CASSRNEQFF
TRBV19	TRBD1	-	TRBJ1-2	TGTGCCAGTAGTATAGGGACAGGTAACTATGGCTACACCTTC	CASSIGTGNYGYTF
TRBV11-3	-	-	TRBJ2-7	TGTGCCAGCAGCGTAAACAGGGAGTCCTACGAGCAGTACTTC	CASSVNRESYEQYF
TRBV9	-	-	TRBJ2-1	TGTGCCAGCAGCGTAGCTGTGGCGAGGTCCTACAATGAGCAGTTCTTC	CASSVAVARSYNEQFF
TRBV6-5	TRBD2	-	TRBJ2-1	TGTGCCAGCAGTTACTCGTCTAGCGGGGTAGAGCAGTTCTTC	CASSYSSSGVEQFF
TRBV4-3	-	-	TRBJ2-3	TGCGCCAGCAGCACATCCCCCTTGGGGGTTACGCAGTATTTT	CASSTSPLGVTQYF
TRBV7-8	-	-	TRBJ2-7	TGTGCCATGGGGGGGCGGCAGTACTTC	CAMGGRQYF
TRBV19	-	-	TRBJ2-7	TGTGCCAGTAGTACAGGGGTGTCCTACGAGCAGTACTTC	CASSTGVSYEQYF
TRBV5-4	-	-	TRBJ2-5	TGTGCCAGCAGCTTAGTCCCGGGACTGGTGGAGACCCAGTACTTC	CASSLVPGLVETQYF
TRBV10-1	-	-	TRBJ2-3	TGCGCCAGCAGTGAGTTCAGTATCACAGATACGCAGTATTTT	CASSEFSITDTQYF
TRBV7-9	-	-	TRBJ2-3	TGTGCCAGCAGCTTCGATTGGGATACGCAGTATTTT	CASSFDWDTQYF